The following is a T cell receptor (beta chain) sequence with its context. The donors were healthy bone marrow donors. The data were obtained in a study of cytomegalovirus exposure and HLA in healthy donors. The CDR3 length is 13 residues. Trimming cost V 4 bases and J 4 bases, with 13 bases left between them. Germline CDR1 reads SQVTM; CDR2 reads ANQGSEA. Both 60 Vbeta primers and 13 Jbeta primers went into the PCR. Sequenced by immunoSEQ multiplex PCR; TCRdb stores in-frame clones only, minus some. The sample contains fewer than 140,000 clones, roughly 75% of which appear only once. Sequenced material: PBMCs. J is TRBJ1-1 and V is TRBV29-1, with D tentatively TRBD1 (6 bases). The receptor was derived from a man between 40 and 49 years old in good health and CMV-seronegative. The CDR3 loop reads CSVVGAGGTEAFF. The DNA of the CDR3 is TGCAGCGTTGTGGGGGCGGGGGGCACTGAAGCTTTCTTT.